This TCR beta chain appears in the sequencing data of a study of control samples from healthy donors and cancer patients. The V gene's germline CDR1 is DFQATT and CDR2 SNEGSKA (reference sequence). The length of the CDR3 is 14 residues. V dropped 3 bases and J dropped 6 bases, with 17 bases sitting between them. Profiled with immunoSEQ multiplex PCR; TCRdb holds only in-frame clones, not every one. The sample lists 150,000 or so clones; just under 95% were seen once. The source material was blood. This sequence was found in a woman in her sixties in good health. The rearrangement links TRBV20-1 to TRBJ1-2; no clear D gene. CDR3: CSASMTGVGDGYTF. CDR3 bases: TGCAGTGCTAGTATGACTGGGGTTGGTGATGGCTACACCTTC.